This T cell receptor (beta chain) was sequenced for a study of CD8 T cells in Susac syndrome. Sequencing of TCR beta was performed on blood CD8+ and CD4+ T cells. It was negative isolation that provided the CD8+ and CD4+ T cells, whereas TEMRA cells were enriched by FACS. cDNA came from about 0.5 to 1 ug RNA primed by random hexamers. Amplification of TCR beta CDR3 by immunoSEQ multiplex PCR spanned 54 Vbeta and 13 Jbeta. TCRdb reanalysed the immunoSEQ multiplex PCR reads using MiXCR and keeps one entry per CDR3 protein. The data contain roughly 400,000 distinct CDR3 sequences, approximately 89% of them singletons. Details on this clonotype: Its antigen remains unidentified.

The CDR3 loop spans 14 amino acids. Trimming took off 0 bases at V and 8 bases at J, with 11 bases between the two ends. The V gene's germline CDR1 is SGHVS and CDR2 FQNEAQ. Study-wide results and caveats: By the study's own acknowledgment, its TCR sequencing and HLA analysis included relatively few individuals.

The sample comprised CD8+ T cells from PBMCs. The clonotype comes from a human donor with multiple sclerosis. The V gene is TRBV7-8, the J gene TRBJ2-1; tentatively, D is TRBD2 (6 bases). Here the CDR3 DNA reads TGTGCCAGCAGCTTAGCGACTAGAGGCGATGAGCAGTTCTTC. It translates to CASSLATRGDEQFF.